This passage covers 15 T cell receptor beta chains from one sample sequenced in a study of blood T cells in healthy people across ages. A second roughly 6 to 11 cycle PCR used barcoded and J-beta primers. TCRdb redid the calling of the 5' RACE reads with MiXCR, one entry per CDR3 protein. The table has 700,000 to 1,000,000 distinct CDR3 sequences, around 45% seen once. Input material: blood. The receptors were sampled from a man between 60 and 70 years old in good health.

This clonotype came up a few times. The chain has TRBV5-6 and TRBJ1-5; 9 bases are a match to TRBD1. Per the germline V gene, CDR1 is SGHDT and CDR2 is YYEEEE. This CDR3 is 17 amino acids long. V shed 1 base and J 9 bases; nucleotides not matched to a gene: 14. The DNA for the CDR3 is TGTGCCAGCAGCTTGTGGGGGACAGGGAACCTGATTTGGCCCCAGCATTTT. Residues: CASSLWGTGNLIWPQHF.

The table lists this clonotype with a few counts. This chain joins TRBV6-5 and TRBJ2-3; D might be TRBD2 (7 bases). The V end lost 6 bases, the J end lost 6 bases, and 13 bases lay between the germline ends. The CDR3 runs to 13 residues. Germline V gene data show CDR1 as MNHEY and CDR2 as SVGAGI. CDR3 region: CASRGGLWDTQYF. The CDR3, as DNA: TGTGCCAGCAGGGGGGGGCTGTGGGATACGCAGTATTTT.

This clonotype was seen a handful of times. Here the CDR3 reads CAWSRDRAYEQYF. In nucleotides, the CDR3 is TGTGCCTGGAGTCGGGACAGGGCCTACGAGCAGTACTTC. The chain recombines TRBV30 with TRBJ2-7, with 9 nucleotides matching TRBD1. Germline CDR1 reads GTSNPN; CDR2 reads SVGIG (reference sequence). The CDR3 spans 13 residues. Unmatched junction bases numbered 1, after V lost 2 bases and J lost 2 bases. The full variable domain, rest sourced from reference TRBV30 and TRBJ2-7, is SQTIHQWPATLVQPVGSPLSLECTVEGTSNPNLYWYRQAAGRGLQLLFYSVGIGQISSEVPQNLSASRPQDRQFILSSKKLLLSDSGFYLCAWSRDRAYEQYFGPGTRLTVT.

V is TRBV20-1 and J is TRBJ2-2; the match to TRBD2 covers 10 bases. Germline assignment: CDR1 DFQATT and CDR2 SNEGSKA (reference sequence). The CDR3 consists of 15 residues. The V gene end was trimmed by 6 bases and the J gene end by 5 bases; junction bases not matched to a gene: 9. The CDR3 DNA reads as TGCAGTGCGGTTACTAGCGGGGCGATTACCGGGGAGCTGTTTTTT. Its protein product is CSAVTSGAITGELFF.

The chain is built from TRBV4-3 and TRBJ2-3; D gene uncertain. The CDR3 contains 16 residues. Germline V gene sequence: CDR1 LGHNA, CDR2 YSLEER. The germline V and J ends were trimmed by 0 bases and 4 bases, with 14 bases remaining between them. The CDR3 loop is CASSQDPSTRADTQYF. For the CDR3, the DNA is TGCGCCAGCAGCCAAGATCCCTCTACAAGGGCAGATACGCAGTATTTT.

V is TRBV2 and J is TRBJ2-7, with 13 bases matching TRBD2. CDR1 and CDR2 from the germline V gene are SNHLY and FYNNEI. This CDR3 has 16 residues. Trimming cost V 4 bases and J 1 base; bases outside gene matches: 4. CDR3: CASSGGTSGESYEQYF. The CDR3, as DNA: TGTGCCAGCAGTGGGGGGACTAGCGGGGAATCCTACGAGCAGTACTTC.

This clonotype was seen more than once but under ten times. The chain couples TRBV12-3 or TRBV12-4 to TRBJ2-3; 11 bases are shared with TRBD2. The CDR3 has 16 amino acids. Trimming cost V 8 bases and J 7 bases; bases outside gene matches: 14. The CDR3 reads CASETGTSGIMNTQYF. For the CDR3, the DNA is TGTGCCAGCGAAACCGGGACTAGCGGTATCATGAATACGCAGTATTTT.

The V gene is TRBV6-5, the J gene TRBJ1-2; D not certain. CDR3 size: 15 residues. CDR1 is MNHEY and CDR2 is SVGAGI in the germline V gene. The ends were cut back, 2 bases at V and 6 bases at J, with 16 bases in the middle. CDR3 amino acids: CASSYKVGLRHGYTF. The CDR3 DNA follows: TGTGCCAGCAGTTACAAAGTCGGGCTGCGTCATGGCTACACCTTC.

This clonotype showed up just a few times. The V call is TRBV7-9, the J call TRBJ2-7; no firm D call. CDR1 SEHNR and CDR2 FQNEAQ come from the germline V gene (reference sequence). CDR3 length equals 13 residues. Trimming left V 6 bases short and J 6 bases short, with 15 bases between. CDR3 nucleotides: TGTGCCAGCAGTAGCCTTATTAGAATCGAGCAGTACTTC. Its protein product is CASSSLIRIEQYF.

The chain carries TRBV29-1 and TRBJ2-7; no reliable D call. Trimming stripped 4 bases from V and 9 bases from J, with 10 bases between. The CDR3 extends over 10 amino acids. From germline, CDR1 is SQVTM and CDR2 ANQGSEA. CDR3 amino acids: CSVVENGQYF. CDR3 in DNA: TGCAGCGTTGTGGAAAATGGGCAGTACTTC.

J is TRBJ2-1 and V is TRBV20-1, with TRBD2 matching over 12 bases. The V and J ends lost 6 bases and 1 base, in that order; junction bases with no gene match: 22. Germline V gene lookup returns CDR1 DFQATT and CDR2 SNEGSKA (reference sequence). The CDR3 is 21 amino acids. The CDR3 nucleotides are TGCAGTGCCCAATTAACGTCGACGACTAGCGGGAGAGGAGGATCCTACAATGAGCAGTTCTTC. Protein: CSAQLTSTTSGRGGSYNEQFF.

The genes are TRBV11-3 and TRBJ2-3; TRBD2 agrees at 12 bases. The V gene's germline CDR1 is SGHNT and CDR2 YENEEA. V trimming: 5 bases; J trimming: 7 bases; junction bases outside the gene matches: 7. The CDR3 has 15 residues. DNA of the CDR3: TGTGCCAGCAGCACCAGACTAGCGGGGGTGTATACGCAGTATTTT. Its translation is CASSTRLAGVYTQYF.

The rearrangement uses TRBV7-9 and TRBJ1-5; tentatively, D is TRBD1 (5 bases). Germline V gene lookup returns CDR1 SEHNR and CDR2 FQNEAQ (reference sequence). The CDR3 is 16 amino acids. The V end lost 3 bases, the J end lost 3 bases, and 15 bases lay between the germline ends. Here the CDR3 DNA reads TGTGCCAGCAGCTTTATCCGGGACGGTCTCAATCAGCCCCAGCATTTT. It specifies CASSFIRDGLNQPQHF.

The CDR3 protein is CASRLRDRGSNEQFF. The CDR3 DNA follows: TGTGCCAGCAGACTCCGGGACAGGGGCAGTAATGAGCAGTTCTTC. The chain carries TRBV6-2 or TRBV6-3 and TRBJ2-1; TRBD1 aligns across 10 bases. The length of the CDR3 is 15 residues. CDR1 is MNHEY and CDR2 is SVGEGT in the germline V gene. Trimming cost V 6 bases and J 7 bases; bases outside gene matches: 9.

This clonotype occurred a few times. This sequence joins TRBV4-1 and TRBJ2-3, with D possibly matching TRBD2 (5 bases). The CDR3 has 16 residues. V gave up 0 bases and J gave up 3 bases, with 13 bases separating them. Germline-derived CDR1 and CDR2 are MGHRA and YSYEKL. The CDR3 reads CASSQEARGWTDTQYF. CDR3 coding DNA: TGCGCCAGCAGCCAAGAGGCCCGGGGATGGACAGATACGCAGTATTTT.